This T cell receptor (beta chain) was sequenced in a study of T cell clonality in common variable immunodeficiency. Study findings and constraints: Fewer deletions and N-nucleotide insertions were reportedly seen in common variable immunodeficiency TCR beta sequences.

TCRdb's copy holds only in-frame clones and misses some; the assay was immunoSEQ multiplex PCR. There are roughly 16,000 clones in the sample, none observed a single time. CVID subjects had received replacement immunoglobulin for at least one year. From germline, CDR1 is LNHDA and CDR2 SQIVND (reference sequence). This CDR3 is 15 amino acids long. V lost 3 bases to trimming and J lost 2 bases; unmatched junction nucleotides: 5. On this clone itself: Its antigen remains unidentified. The read comes to an end 3 residues before the CDR3 does, leaving the germline J gene to fill in the end.

The sequenced sample consisted of peripheral blood mononuclear cells. The source is a human donor with common variable immunodeficiency. The chain joins TRBV19 to TRBJ2-3; 7 bases align to TRBD2. The sequenced CDR3 bases are TGTGCCAGTAGTATTTCGCGGGGGTCCACAGATACG. Translating it yields CASSISRGSTDT. The full CDR3 reads CASSISRGSTDTQYF.